This T cell receptor beta chain is drawn from a study of shared clonotypes between healthy human individuals. Looking at the study overall: Per donor, three plates held CD4 naive cells, three held CD4 memory, two held CD8 naive and one held CD8 memory.

General study points: Specimens sampled were limited to blood, with tissue repertoires likely differing.

V was shortened by 0 bases and J by 4 bases, with 5 bases between the two germline ends. This CDR3 is built from 12 residues. CDR1 is SGHKS, CDR2 YYEKEE, per germline (reference sequence). Libraries were prepared by immunoSEQ multiplex PCR; TCRdb keeps only in-frame clonotypes and omits some of them. Among around 2,000,000 clones listed, 85% to 95% were seen once. Only CD45RO-negative cells positively selected for CCR7 counted as naive CD8 cells, so terminally differentiated effector memory CD45RA+ cells were excluded. To note about this clone: Its matching antigen is unknown. The sample contains more than one DNA sequence encoding this CDR3.

The chain joins TRBV5-5 to TRBJ2-7, with D unclear. The sample taken for sequencing was naive CD8+ T cells from PBMCs. The clonotype was recovered from a young man in good health. Some clones in this sample may be carry-over from other donors' samples. The CDR3 is CASSLVAYEQYF. The CDR3 DNA is TGTGCCAGCAGCTTGGTGGCTTACGAGCAGTACTTC.